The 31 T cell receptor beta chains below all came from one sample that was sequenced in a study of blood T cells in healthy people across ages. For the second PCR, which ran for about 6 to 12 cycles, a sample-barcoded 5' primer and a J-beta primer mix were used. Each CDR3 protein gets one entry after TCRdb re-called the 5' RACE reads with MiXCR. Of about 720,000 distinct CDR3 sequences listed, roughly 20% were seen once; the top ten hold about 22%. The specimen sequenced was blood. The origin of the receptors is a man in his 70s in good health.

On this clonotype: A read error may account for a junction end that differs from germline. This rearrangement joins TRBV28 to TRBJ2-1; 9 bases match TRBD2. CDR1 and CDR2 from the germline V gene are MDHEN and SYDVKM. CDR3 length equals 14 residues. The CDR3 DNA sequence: TGTGCCAGCAGTTTCGCGGGAGGGGGAAATGAGCAATTCTTC. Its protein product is CASSFAGGGNEQFF. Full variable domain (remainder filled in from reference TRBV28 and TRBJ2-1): DVKVTQSSRYLVKRTGEKVFLECVQDMDHENMFWYRQDPGLGLRLIYFSYDVKMKEKGDIPEGYSVSREKKERFSLILESASTNQTSMYLCASSFAGGGNEQFFGPGTRLTVL.

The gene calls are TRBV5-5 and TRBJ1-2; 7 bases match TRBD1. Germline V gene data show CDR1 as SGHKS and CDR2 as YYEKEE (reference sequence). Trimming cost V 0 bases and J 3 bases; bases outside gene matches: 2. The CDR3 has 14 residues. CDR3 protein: CASSLGTGDYGYTF. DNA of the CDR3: TGTGCCAGCAGCTTGGGGACAGGAGACTATGGCTACACCTTC.

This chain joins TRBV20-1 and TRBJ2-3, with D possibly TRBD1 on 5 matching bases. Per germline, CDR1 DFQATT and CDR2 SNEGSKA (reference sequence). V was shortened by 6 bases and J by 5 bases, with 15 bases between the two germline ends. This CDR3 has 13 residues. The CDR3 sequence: CSAQAPGLDTQYF. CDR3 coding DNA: TGCAGTGCACAGGCGCCAGGTCTAGATACGCAGTATTTT.

The CDR3 is CAISEMSGVDGYTF. The CDR3 coding sequence is TGTGCCATCAGTGAGATGTCAGGGGTGGATGGCTACACCTTC. The chain carries TRBV10-3 and TRBJ1-2; D might be TRBD1 (6 bases). The germline CDR1 and CDR2 sequences are ENHRY and SYGVKD. V lost 2 bases and J lost 6, with 13 bases in between. This CDR3 region has 14 residues.

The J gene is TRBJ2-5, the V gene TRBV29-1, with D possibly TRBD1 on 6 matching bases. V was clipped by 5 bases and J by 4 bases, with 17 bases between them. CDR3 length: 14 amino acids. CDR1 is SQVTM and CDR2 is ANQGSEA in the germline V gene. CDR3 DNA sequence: TGCAGCGTTCGCAGGGGCGGTGTAGGAGAGACCCAGTACTTC. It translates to CSVRRGGVGETQYF. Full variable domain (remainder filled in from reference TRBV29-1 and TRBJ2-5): SAVISQKPSRDICQRGTSLTIQCQVDSQVTMMFWYRQQPGQSLTLIATANQGSEATYESGFVIDKFPISRPNLTFSTLTVSNMSPEDSSIYLCSVRRGGVGETQYFGPGTRLLVL.

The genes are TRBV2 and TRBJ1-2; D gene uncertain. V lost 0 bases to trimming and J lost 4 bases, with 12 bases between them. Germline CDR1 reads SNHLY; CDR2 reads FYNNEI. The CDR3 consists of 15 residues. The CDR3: CASSEASGILYGYTF. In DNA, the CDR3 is TGTGCCAGCAGTGAAGCGAGCGGGATCCTCTATGGCTACACCTTC.

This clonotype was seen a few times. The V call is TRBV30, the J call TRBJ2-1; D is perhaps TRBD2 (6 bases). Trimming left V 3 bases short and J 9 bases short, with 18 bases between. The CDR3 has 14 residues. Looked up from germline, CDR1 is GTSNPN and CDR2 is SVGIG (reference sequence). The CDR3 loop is CAWRRRGSPVEQFF. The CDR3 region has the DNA TGTGCCTGGAGACGCCGGGGGTCACCGGTTGAGCAGTTCTTC.

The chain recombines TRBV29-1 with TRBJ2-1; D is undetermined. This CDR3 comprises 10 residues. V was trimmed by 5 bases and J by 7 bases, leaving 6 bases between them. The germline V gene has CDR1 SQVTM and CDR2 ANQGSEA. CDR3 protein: CSVSPNEQFF. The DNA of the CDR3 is TGCAGCGTTTCTCCTAATGAGCAGTTCTTC.

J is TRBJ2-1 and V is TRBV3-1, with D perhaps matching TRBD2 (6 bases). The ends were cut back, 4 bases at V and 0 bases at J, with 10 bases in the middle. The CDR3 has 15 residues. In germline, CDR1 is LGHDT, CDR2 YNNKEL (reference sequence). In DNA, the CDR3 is TGTGCCAGCAGCCGCAGCGGGTACTCCTACAATGAGCAGTTCTTC. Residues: CASSRSGYSYNEQFF.

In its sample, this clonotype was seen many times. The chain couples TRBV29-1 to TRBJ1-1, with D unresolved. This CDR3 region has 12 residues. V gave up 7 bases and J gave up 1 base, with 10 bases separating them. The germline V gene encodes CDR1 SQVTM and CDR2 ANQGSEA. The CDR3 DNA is TGCAGCGGACAATCAGGGAACACTGAAGCTTTCTTT. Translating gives CSGQSGNTEAFF.

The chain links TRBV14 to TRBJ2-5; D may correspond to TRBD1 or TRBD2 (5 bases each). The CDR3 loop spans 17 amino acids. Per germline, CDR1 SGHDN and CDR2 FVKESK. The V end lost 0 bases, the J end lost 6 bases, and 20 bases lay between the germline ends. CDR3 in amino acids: CASSQDRGSGRRKTQYF. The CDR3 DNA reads TGTGCCAGCAGCCAAGACCGTGGATCGGGGCGTAGGAAGACCCAGTACTTC.

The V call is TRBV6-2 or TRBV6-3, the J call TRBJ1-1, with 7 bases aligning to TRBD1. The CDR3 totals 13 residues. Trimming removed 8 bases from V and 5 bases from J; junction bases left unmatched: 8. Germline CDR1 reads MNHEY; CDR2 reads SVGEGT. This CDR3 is CASLDRVRTEAFF. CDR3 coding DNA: TGTGCCAGCTTAGACAGGGTCAGGACTGAAGCTTTCTTT.

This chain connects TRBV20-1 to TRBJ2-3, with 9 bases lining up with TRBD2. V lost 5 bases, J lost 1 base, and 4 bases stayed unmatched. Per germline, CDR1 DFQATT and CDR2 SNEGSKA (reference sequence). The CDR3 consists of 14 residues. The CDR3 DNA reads TGCAGTGCTCTCTCTAGCGGGGGCACAGATACGCAGTATTTT. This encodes CSALSSGGTDTQYF.

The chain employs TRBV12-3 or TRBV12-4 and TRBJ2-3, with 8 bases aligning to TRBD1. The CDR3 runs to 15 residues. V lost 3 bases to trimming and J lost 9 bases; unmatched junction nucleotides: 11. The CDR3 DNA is TGTGCCAGCAGTTTTTTGGACAGGGAATTAGGCACGCAGTATTTT. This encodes CASSFLDRELGTQYF.

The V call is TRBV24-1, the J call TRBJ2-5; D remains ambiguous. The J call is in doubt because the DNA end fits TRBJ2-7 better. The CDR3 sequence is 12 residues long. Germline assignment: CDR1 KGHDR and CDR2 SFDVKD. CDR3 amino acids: CATSRSSYEQYV. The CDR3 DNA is TGTGCCACCAGCCGGTCCTCCTACGAGCAGTACGTC.

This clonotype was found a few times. Here the CDR3 DNA reads TGTGCCAGCAGCCAACTGCAGGGGATGGATACGCAGTATTTT. Translated, it gives CASSQLQGMDTQYF. The chain employs TRBV7-2 and TRBJ2-3; D perhaps matches TRBD1 (6 bases). The V end was cut by 5 bases, the J end by 6 bases, with 15 bases between. CDR1 is SGHTA and CDR2 is FQGNSA in the germline V gene. CDR3 length: 14 amino acids.

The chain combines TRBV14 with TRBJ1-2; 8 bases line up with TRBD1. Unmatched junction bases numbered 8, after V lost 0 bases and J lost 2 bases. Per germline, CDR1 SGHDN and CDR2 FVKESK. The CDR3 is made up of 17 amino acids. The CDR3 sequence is CASSQDYRTGNNYGYTF. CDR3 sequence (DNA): TGTGCCAGCAGCCAAGATTACAGGACAGGGAACAACTATGGCTACACCTTC.

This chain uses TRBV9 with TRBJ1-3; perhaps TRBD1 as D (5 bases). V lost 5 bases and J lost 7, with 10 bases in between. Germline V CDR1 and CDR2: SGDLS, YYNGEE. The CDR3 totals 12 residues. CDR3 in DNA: TGTGCCAGCAGGGGGGAGGGTAACACCATATATTTT. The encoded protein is CASRGEGNTIYF.

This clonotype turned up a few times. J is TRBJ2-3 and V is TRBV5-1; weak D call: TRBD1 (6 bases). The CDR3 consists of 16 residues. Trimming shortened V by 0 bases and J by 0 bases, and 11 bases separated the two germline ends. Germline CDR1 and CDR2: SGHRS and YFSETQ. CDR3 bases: TGCGCCAGCAGCTTGGCCTGGACAGCAAGCACAGATACGCAGTATTTT. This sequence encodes CASSLAWTASTDTQYF. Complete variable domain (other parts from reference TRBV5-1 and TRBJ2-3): KAGVTQTPRYLIKTRGQQVTLSCSPISGHRSVSWYQQTPGQGLQFLFEYFSETQRNKGNFPGRFSGRQFSNSRSEMNVSTLELGDSALYLCASSLAWTASTDTQYFGPGTRLTVL.

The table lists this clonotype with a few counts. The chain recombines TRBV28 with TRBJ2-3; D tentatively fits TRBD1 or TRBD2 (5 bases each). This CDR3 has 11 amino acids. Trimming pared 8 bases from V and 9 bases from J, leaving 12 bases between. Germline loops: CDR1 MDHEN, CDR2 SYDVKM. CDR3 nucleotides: TGTGCCAGCGGATCCCGGGACACGCAGTATTTT. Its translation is CASGSRDTQYF. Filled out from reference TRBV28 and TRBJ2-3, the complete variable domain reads DVKVTQSSRYLVKRTGEKVFLECVQDMDHENMFWYRQDPGLGLRLIYFSYDVKMKEKGDIPEGYSVSREKKERFSLILESASTNQTSMYLCASGSRDTQYFGPGTRLTVL.

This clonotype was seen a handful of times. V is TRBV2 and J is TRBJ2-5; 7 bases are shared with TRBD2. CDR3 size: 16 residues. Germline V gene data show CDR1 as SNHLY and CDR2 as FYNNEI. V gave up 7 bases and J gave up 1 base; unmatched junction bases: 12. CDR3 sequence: CASTPLGLRSQETQYF. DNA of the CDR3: TGTGCCAGCACGCCCTTGGGACTAAGAAGCCAAGAGACCCAGTACTTC.

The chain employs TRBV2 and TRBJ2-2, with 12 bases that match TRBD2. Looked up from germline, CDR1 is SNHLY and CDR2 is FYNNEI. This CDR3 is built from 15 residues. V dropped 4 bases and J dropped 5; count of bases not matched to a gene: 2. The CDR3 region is CASSGLAGETGELFF. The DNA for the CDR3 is TGTGCCAGCAGTGGACTAGCGGGGGAAACCGGGGAGCTGTTTTTT.

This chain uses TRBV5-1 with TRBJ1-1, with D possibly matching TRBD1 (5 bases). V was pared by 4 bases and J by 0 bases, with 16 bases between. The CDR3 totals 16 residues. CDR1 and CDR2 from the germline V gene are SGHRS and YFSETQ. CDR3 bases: TGCGCCAGCAGCATCAGCCCAGACAGAATGAACACTGAAGCTTTCTTT. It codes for CASSISPDRMNTEAFF.

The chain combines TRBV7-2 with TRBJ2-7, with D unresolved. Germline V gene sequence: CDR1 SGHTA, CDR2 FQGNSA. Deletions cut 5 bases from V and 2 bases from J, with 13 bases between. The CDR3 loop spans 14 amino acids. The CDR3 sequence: CASSTRIRPYEQYV. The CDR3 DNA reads TGTGCCAGCAGCACCCGGATCAGGCCCTACGAGCAGTACGTC.

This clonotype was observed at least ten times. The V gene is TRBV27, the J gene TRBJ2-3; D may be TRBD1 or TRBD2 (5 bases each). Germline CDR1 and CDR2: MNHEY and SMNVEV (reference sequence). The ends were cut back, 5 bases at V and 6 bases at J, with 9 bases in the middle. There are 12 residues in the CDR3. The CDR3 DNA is TGTGCCAGCAGTCGTTGGGGGGATACGCAGTATTTT. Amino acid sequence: CASSRWGDTQYF.

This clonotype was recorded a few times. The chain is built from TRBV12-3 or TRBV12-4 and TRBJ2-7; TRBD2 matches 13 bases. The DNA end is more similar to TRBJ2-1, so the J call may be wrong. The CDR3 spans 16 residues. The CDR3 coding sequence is TGTGCCAGCAGTGCAATACTAGCGGGAGGGCCGAATGAGCAGTTCTTC. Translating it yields CASSAILAGGPNEQFF.

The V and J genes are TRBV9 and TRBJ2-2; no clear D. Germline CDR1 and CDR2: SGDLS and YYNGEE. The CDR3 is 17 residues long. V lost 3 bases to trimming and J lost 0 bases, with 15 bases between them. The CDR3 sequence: CASSGSGLRPNTGELFF. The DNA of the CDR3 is TGTGCCAGCAGCGGCTCGGGCTTGCGACCGAACACCGGGGAGCTGTTTTTT. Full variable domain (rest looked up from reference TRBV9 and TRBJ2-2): DSGVTQTPKHLITATGQRVTLRCSPRSGDLSVYWYQQSLDQGLQFLIQYYNGEERAKGNILERFSAQQFPDLHSELNLSSLELGDSALYFCASSGSGLRPNTGELFFGEGSRLTVL.

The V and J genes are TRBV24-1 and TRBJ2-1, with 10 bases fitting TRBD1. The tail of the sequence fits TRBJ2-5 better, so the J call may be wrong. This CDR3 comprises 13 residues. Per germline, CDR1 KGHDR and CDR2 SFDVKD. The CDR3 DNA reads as TGTGCCACCAGCGGGACAGGGGTTATGACCCAGTACTTC. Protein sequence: CATSGTGVMTQYF.

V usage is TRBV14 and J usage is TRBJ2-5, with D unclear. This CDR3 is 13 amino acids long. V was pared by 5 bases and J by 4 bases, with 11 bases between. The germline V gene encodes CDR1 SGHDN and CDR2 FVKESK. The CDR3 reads CASSAWGGETQYF. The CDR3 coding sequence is TGTGCCAGCAGCGCCTGGGGTGGAGAGACCCAGTACTTC. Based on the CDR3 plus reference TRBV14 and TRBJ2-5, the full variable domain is EAGVTQFPSHSVIEKGQTVTLRCDPISGHDNLYWYRRVMGKEIKFLLHFVKESKQDESGMPNNRFLAERTGGTYSTLKVQPAELEDSGVYFCASSAWGGETQYFGPGTRLLVL.

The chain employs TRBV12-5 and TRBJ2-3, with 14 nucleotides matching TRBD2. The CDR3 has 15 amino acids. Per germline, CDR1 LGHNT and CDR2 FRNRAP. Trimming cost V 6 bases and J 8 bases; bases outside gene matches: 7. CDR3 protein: CASGRGTSGSSTQYF. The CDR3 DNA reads TGTGCTAGTGGACGTGGGACTAGCGGGAGCAGTACGCAGTATTTT.

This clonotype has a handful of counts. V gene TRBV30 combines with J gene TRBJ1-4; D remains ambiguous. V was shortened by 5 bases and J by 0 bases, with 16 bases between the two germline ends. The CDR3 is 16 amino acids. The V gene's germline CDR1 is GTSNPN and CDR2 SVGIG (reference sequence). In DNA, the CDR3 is TGTGCCTGGCATCCTTGGGAACACGCAACTAATGAAAAACTGTTTTTT. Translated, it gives CAWHPWEHATNEKLFF.